The present TCR beta chain was sequenced within a study of cytomegalovirus exposure and HLA in healthy donors. Study findings and constraints: Cytomegalovirus association was listed for 150 or so TCR beta chains. Later work found that TCR association rates differed between HLA loci; DRB1 had the most and HLA-C the fewest. Cytomegalovirus status was reportedly diagnosed by the classifier with high specificity and sensitivity.

The PCR contained 60 Vbeta and 13 Jbeta primers. As processed by the authors: Per a later analysis, the number of unique TCR beta chains was roughly 87 million, of which 10 million to 11 million were shared. TCRdb's table, derived via immunoSEQ multiplex PCR, lists solely in-frame clones and lacks some. That table supplies the V and J calls and clone size; D and trimming were determined from the DNA. Here the sample spans 160,000 or so clones, around 78% being singletons. As for this clone: Antigen specificity is unknown.

Input material: PBMCs. The receptor was derived from a woman aged 40 to 50 in good health and CMV-seronegative.

In DNA, the CDR3 is TGCAGCGTTATGTTGTCAGGGAATAAAGAGACCCAGTACTTC. Residues: CSVMLSGNKETQYF. The rearrangement joins TRBV29-1 to TRBJ2-5, with D perhaps matching TRBD1 (5 bases). Trimming shortened V by 5 bases and J by 3 bases, and 16 bases separated the two germline ends. The CDR3 covers 14 residues. Germline values: CDR1 SQVTM, CDR2 ANQGSEA.